The 18 T cell receptor beta chains listed next were all sequenced from one sample in a study of blood T cell repertoires in COVID-19. Method: immunoSEQ multiplex PCR; TCRdb's copy keeps in-frame clones and lacks some. The table lists 300,000 or so clones, under 90% of them singletons. The material sequenced was peripheral blood. The receptors derive from a young woman with COVID-19, enrolled during active disease.

The V and J genes are TRBV10-3 and TRBJ2-2; TRBD2 aligns across 13 bases. The CDR3 is 16 amino acids. Germline CDR1 reads ENHRY; CDR2 reads SYGVKD. Unmatched junction bases numbered 2, after V lost 6 bases and J lost 1 base. The chain's CDR3 is CAIRGLAGENTGELFF. DNA for the CDR3: TGTGCCATCAGAGGACTAGCGGGAGAGAACACCGGGGAGCTGTTTTTT.

The V and J genes are TRBV13 and TRBJ2-1; 14 nucleotides match TRBD2. Germline values: CDR1 PRHDT, CDR2 FYEKMQ (reference sequence). The CDR3 is 22 residues long. Losses at the gene ends were 1 base for V and 2 bases for J; bases not matched to a gene: 16. As DNA, the CDR3 is TGTGCCAGCAGCTTAGCCCTCACCTCGGGACTAGCGGGAGTATGGACCTACAATGAGCAGTTCTTC. Translation gives CASSLALTSGLAGVWTYNEQFF.

This clone was seen once. The chain carries TRBV12-3 or TRBV12-4 and TRBJ1-1; maybe TRBD1 (5 bases). V was pared by 3 bases and J by 2 bases, with 7 bases between. The CDR3 is made up of 13 amino acids. CDR3 region: CASSFRENTEAFF. The CDR3 region has the DNA TGTGCCAGCAGTTTCAGGGAAAACACTGAAGCTTTCTTT.

This clone was counted only a few times. The chain carries TRBV28 and TRBJ2-1, with unresolved D. Germline V gene lookup returns CDR1 MDHEN and CDR2 SYDVKM. V was pared by 6 bases and J by 6 bases, with 9 bases between. The CDR3 totals 12 residues. The CDR3 nucleotides are TGTGCCAGCAGCCTAATATCCAATGAGCAGTTCTTC. Translating it yields CASSLISNEQFF.

V is TRBV5-6 and J is TRBJ1-4; TRBD1 might be the D (6 bases). Per germline, CDR1 SGHDT and CDR2 YYEEEE. This CDR3 contains 13 residues. The germline V and J ends were trimmed by 4 bases and 7 bases, with 11 bases remaining between them. Written as DNA, the CDR3 is TGTGCCAGCAGCCTAGGGGGAACTGAAAAACTGTTTTTT. It yields the protein CASSLGGTEKLFF.

The genes are TRBV11-2 and TRBJ2-2; tentatively, D is TRBD1 (6 bases). There are 15 residues in the CDR3. V was clipped by 4 bases and J by 3 bases, with 12 bases between them. CDR1 and CDR2 (germline): SGHAT, FQNNGV. The CDR3 protein is CASSSQGSDTGELFF. The CDR3, as DNA: TGTGCCAGCAGCTCACAGGGTTCTGACACCGGGGAGCTGTTTTTT. Full variable domain (remainder filled in from reference TRBV11-2 and TRBJ2-2): EAGVAQSPRYKIIEKRQSVAFWCNPISGHATLYWYQQILGQGPKLLIQFQNNGVVDDSQLPKDRFSAERLKGVDSTLKIQPAKLEDSAVYLCASSSQGSDTGELFFGEGSRLTVL.

The chain combines TRBV2 with TRBJ2-3, with 8 bases matching TRBD1. Germline CDR1 SNHLY, CDR2 FYNNEI. The CDR3 runs 18 residues. The V and J ends lost 6 bases and 0 bases, in that order; junction bases with no gene match: 14. The CDR3 nucleotides are TGTGCCAGCAGAAGCCCGACAGGGGTCTACTCTAGCACAGATACGCAGTATTTT. Protein: CASRSPTGVYSSTDTQYF.

The V call is TRBV4-1, the J call TRBJ2-4, with 14 bases fitting TRBD2. The germline CDR1 and CDR2 sequences are MGHRA and YSYEKL. The CDR3 loop spans 19 amino acids. V shed 0 bases and J 6 bases; nucleotides not matched to a gene: 10. The CDR3 protein is CASSQDGRLAGGPGNIQYF. As DNA, the CDR3 is TGCGCCAGCAGCCAAGATGGGCGACTAGCGGGAGGGCCCGGAAACATTCAGTACTTC.

The J gene is TRBJ1-5, the V gene TRBV6-1, with D perhaps TRBD1 (5 bases). The V end lost 3 bases, the J end lost 1 base, and 7 bases lay between the germline ends. Germline V CDR1 and CDR2: MNHNS, SASEGT. The CDR3 runs 14 residues. The CDR3 protein is CASSDGASNQPQHF. In DNA form, the CDR3 reads TGTGCCAGCAGTGATGGGGCAAGCAATCAGCCCCAGCATTTT.

This clone was picked up one time. The chain is built from TRBV30 and TRBJ1-5; no clear D gene. V lost 0 bases and J 5 bases, leaving 14 bases between the germline ends. The CDR3 runs to 15 residues. CDR1 and CDR2 from the germline V gene are GTSNPN and SVGIG (reference sequence). The CDR3, as DNA: TGTGCCTGGAGTGTACTCCAATCCCCGGATCAGCCCCAGCATTTT. It yields the protein CAWSVLQSPDQPQHF. The entire variable domain, with the rest obtained from reference TRBV30 and TRBJ1-5, is as follows: SQTIHQWPATLVQPVGSPLSLECTVEGTSNPNLYWYRQAAGRGLQLLFYSVGIGQISSEVPQNLSASRPQDRQFILSSKKLLLSDSGFYLCAWSVLQSPDQPQHFGDGTRLSIL.

The chain links TRBV7-2 to TRBJ1-4, with D possibly TRBD1 on 5 matching bases. The V end lost 1 base, the J end lost 5 bases, and 8 bases lay between the germline ends. The CDR3 is 14 residues long. Germline values: CDR1 SGHTA, CDR2 FQGNSA. CDR3 nucleotide sequence: TGTGCCAGCAGCTTAGGGGCAGGGAATGAAAAACTGTTTTTT. It is translated as CASSLGAGNEKLFF.

This chain links TRBV9 with TRBJ2-7; D is unresolved. The V end lost 0 bases, the J end lost 7 bases, and 5 bases lay between the germline ends. The CDR3 is 11 residues long. Germline loops: CDR1 SGDLS, CDR2 YYNGEE. In DNA form, the CDR3 reads TGTGCCAGCAGCGTAGGGCGGGAGCAGTACTTC. As protein: CASSVGREQYF.

The V gene is TRBV7-9, the J gene TRBJ2-5; D is possibly TRBD2 (6 bases). The germline CDR1 and CDR2 sequences are SEHNR and FQNEAQ (reference sequence). Between the trimmed V and J ends, which lost 4 bases and 4 bases, there was a span of 13 bases. The CDR3 spans 14 residues. The CDR3 here is CASSSRLGVETQYF. The CDR3 DNA reads as TGTGCCAGCAGCTCAAGACTAGGGGTAGAGACCCAGTACTTC.

V gene TRBV5-6 combines with J gene TRBJ1-1; tentatively, D is TRBD1 (5 bases). V lost 1 base and J lost 5, with 12 bases in between. The CDR3 totals 14 residues. The germline gives CDR1 SGHDT, CDR2 YYEEEE. The CDR3 nucleotides are TGTGCCAGCAGCTTGATGGCAGGGATGACTGAAGCTTTCTTT. It codes for CASSLMAGMTEAFF.

J is TRBJ2-1 and V is TRBV7-6, with D tentatively TRBD2 (5 bases). This CDR3 is built from 15 residues. V gave up 5 bases and J gave up 6 bases, with 17 bases separating them. Germline V gene lookup returns CDR1 SGHVS and CDR2 FNYEAQ. This CDR3 reads CASSRLGGQVNEQFF. The CDR3 DNA reads TGTGCCAGCAGCCGTCTCGGCGGGCAGGTCAATGAGCAGTTCTTC.

This clone was recorded a few times. V is TRBV4-1 and J is TRBJ1-2; D gene uncertain. Germline lookup yields CDR1 MGHRA and CDR2 YSYEKL. The V and J ends lost 0 bases and 5 bases respectively, with 7 bases between them. The CDR3 contains 13 residues. The CDR3 DNA is TGCGCCAGCAGCCAAGAGGCAGATTATGGCTACACCTTC. Translating it yields CASSQEADYGYTF.

This sequence joins TRBV25-1 and TRBJ1-6; D gene unclear. V was clipped by 4 bases and J by 7 bases, with 11 bases between them. The germline V gene encodes CDR1 MGHDK and CDR2 SYGVNS. The CDR3 totals 14 residues. The CDR3 bases are TGTGCCAGCAGTGGCAGCGTCCCAAATTCACCCCTCCACTTT. Its protein is CASSGSVPNSPLHF.

The rearrangement uses TRBV6-1 and TRBJ2-1; TRBD2 agrees at 8 bases. This CDR3 is built from 15 residues. Germline V gene lookup returns CDR1 MNHNS and CDR2 SASEGT. J was trimmed by 4 bases and V by 1 base; bases with no gene match: 3. The CDR3 sequence: CASSEGLAGYNEQFF. The CDR3 region has the DNA TGTGCCAGCAGTGAAGGCCTAGCGGGTTACAATGAGCAGTTCTTC.